Below, one T cell receptor beta chain is given with its context. The sample originates from a study of blood T cell repertoires in COVID-19. Study context: Acute and convalescent COVID-19 samples came from the United States, Italy and Spain. Sample material is recorded as cDNA or gDNA derived from T cells, B-cell-depleted T cells, or PBMCs.

The CDR3 contains 15 residues. The V end was cut by 4 bases, the J end by 0 bases, with 10 bases between. In germline, CDR1 is SGHRS, CDR2 YFSETQ. In the authors' workflow: Amplification of reference gene primers was used by the study to estimate nucleated cell counts. Clones were read by immunoSEQ multiplex PCR, and TCRdb kept only the in-frame ones, dropping some. That table gives V, J and clone size, and the DNA gave D and trimming. This table has around 300,000 clones, approximately 88% appearing once. The specimen sequenced was peripheral blood. This chain links TRBV5-1 with TRBJ2-2; D perhaps matches TRBD2 (6 bases). This sequence was found in a man over 45 with acute or convalescent COVID-19. CDR3 sequence (DNA): TGCGCCAGCAGCCCGGGAGCAGCGAACACCGGGGAGCTGTTTTTT. This translates into CASSPGAANTGELFF.